These 9 T cell receptor beta chains originate from one sample sequenced in a study of T cells in Graves' hyperthyroidism and ophthalmopathy. RNA transcripts were the template for amplifying TCR beta CDR3 regions. During a first-round RT-PCR of the TCR CDR3, the HTBI primer set was used. TCRdb re-derived calls from the multiplex PCR reads in MiXCR, one entry per CDR3 protein. Among approximately 370,000 distinct CDR3 sequences listed, 15% to 20% were seen once. The source material was blood. Source of these receptors: a woman aged 25-40 years with Graves' hyperthyroidism that later progressed to Graves' ophthalmopathy.

CDR3 sequence (DNA): TGCGCCAGCAGCTTTAGCGGGGGGGGTGGGAATGAGCAGTTCTTC. This sequence encodes CASSFSGGGGNEQFF. The chain carries TRBV10-2 and TRBJ2-1; 11 bases line up with TRBD2. J gave up 7 bases and V 6 bases, and 8 bases lay outside the gene matches. This CDR3 has 15 amino acids. In germline, CDR1 is WSHSY, CDR2 SAAADI.

At least ten counts were recorded for this clonotype. The chain recombines TRBV6-1 with TRBJ1-6; D is uncertain. Per the germline V gene, CDR1 is MNHNS and CDR2 is SASEGT. The CDR3 consists of 15 residues. Trimming shortened V by 6 bases and J by 5 bases, and 14 bases separated the two germline ends. CDR3 region: CASSLGSPHNSPLHF. The CDR3 DNA follows: TGTGCCAGCAGCCTCGGTAGTCCCCATAATTCACCCCTCCACTTT.

The V gene is TRBV6-1, the J gene TRBJ2-4, with D maybe TRBD2 (5 bases). The V end lost 6 bases, the J end lost 5 bases, and 11 bases lay between the germline ends. Germline V lookup: CDR1 MNHNS, CDR2 SASEGT. This CDR3 spans 13 amino acids. The CDR3 loop reads CASRLERENIQYF. The CDR3 nucleotides read TGTGCCAGCAGGCTTGAGAGGGAAAACATTCAGTACTTC.

This chain uses TRBV2 with TRBJ1-6; D is undetermined. Germline CDR1 SNHLY, CDR2 FYNNEI. The CDR3 contains 15 residues. Deletions cut 4 bases from V and 7 bases from J, with 14 bases between. CDR3 loop: CASSVDFKTNSPLHF. DNA of the CDR3: TGTGCCAGCAGTGTGGACTTCAAGACGAATTCACCCCTCCACTTT.

This sequence joins TRBV7-8 and TRBJ2-3; D perhaps matches TRBD2 (6 bases). Trimming took 5 bases from V and 0 from J, leaving 15 bases between them. CDR1 and CDR2 from the germline V gene are SGHVS and FQNEAQ. The CDR3 sequence is 16 residues long. The DNA for the CDR3 is TGTGCCAGCAGCCCCCTGGGGAGCGGGAGCACAGATACGCAGTATTTT. This encodes CASSPLGSGSTDTQYF.

The chain uses TRBV11-2 and TRBJ2-2; 8 nucleotides align to TRBD2. The V segment lost 3 bases and the J segment 4 bases; nucleotides outside the gene matches: 7. This CDR3 region has 16 residues. Per the germline V gene, CDR1 is SGHAT and CDR2 is FQNNGV. CDR3 in amino acids: CASSLGRGGGTGELFF. CDR3 nucleotides: TGTGCCAGCAGCTTGGGTCGGGGGGGCGGCACCGGGGAGCTGTTTTTT.

This clonotype was detected ten times or more. This chain joins TRBV11-2 and TRBJ2-2; tentatively, D is TRBD1 or TRBD2 (5 bases each). This CDR3 has 12 residues. The germline V and J ends were trimmed by 4 bases and 9 bases, with 9 bases remaining between them. CDR1 SGHAT and CDR2 FQNNGV come from the germline V gene. The CDR3 is CASSWGFRELFF. For the CDR3, the DNA is TGTGCCAGCAGCTGGGGGTTTCGGGAGCTGTTTTTT.

This clonotype occurred a few times. V is TRBV10-3 and J is TRBJ1-1; D not certain. The CDR3 loop spans 15 amino acids. Germline V gene data show CDR1 as ENHRY and CDR2 as SYGVKD. Trimming pared 6 bases from V and 0 bases from J, leaving 14 bases between. CDR3 bases: TGTGCCATCAGCCAATCCAGGATGTTGAACACTGAAGCTTTCTTT. Its protein product is CAISQSRMLNTEAFF.

The chain couples TRBV20-1 to TRBJ1-1, with D hard to call. V was clipped by 5 bases and J by 10 bases, with 14 bases between them. Germline CDR1 reads DFQATT; CDR2 reads SNEGSKA (reference sequence). The CDR3 sequence is 11 residues long. This chain's CDR3 is CSAVREPGAFF. The CDR3 DNA reads TGCAGTGCTGTCCGGGAACCCGGAGCTTTCTTT.